These 8 T cell receptor beta chains share one sample of origin, sequenced in a study of chemoradiotherapy in HPV16-positive cancers. Generated by immunoSEQ multiplex PCR, the TCRdb table keeps only in-frame clones and is missing some. The profile covers about 14,000 clones, with about 92% appearing a single time and around 4% taken by the ten largest. The source was tumor tissue, collected from a patient who underwent chemoradiotherapy. The receptors stem from a human donor with HPV-associated anogenital cancer.

This chain joins TRBV11-2 and TRBJ2-1; 9 bases are shared with TRBD2. V trimming: 1 base; J trimming: 3 bases; junction bases outside the gene matches: 7. There are 17 residues in the CDR3. Germline values: CDR1 SGHAT, CDR2 FQNNGV. CDR3 in amino acids: CASSLGLAVGFYNEQFF. DNA of the CDR3: TGTGCCAGCAGCTTAGGACTAGCGGTAGGATTCTACAATGAGCAGTTCTTC.

This clone was observed once. V is TRBV5-1 and J is TRBJ2-6; D gene uncertain. V lost 4 bases, J lost 3 bases, and 8 bases lay in between. The CDR3 extends over 14 amino acids. Germline loops: CDR1 SGHRS, CDR2 YFSETQ. This CDR3 is CASSARSGANVLTF. The CDR3 DNA is TGCGCCAGCAGCGCCCGGAGTGGGGCCAACGTCCTGACTTTC.

The chain carries TRBV5-4 and TRBJ2-3; 9 positions match TRBD2. This CDR3 contains 15 residues. With 7 bases clipped from V and 4 bases from J, the junction kept 10 bases outside the gene matches. CDR1 is SGHNT and CDR2 is YYREEE in the germline V gene (reference sequence). CDR3 nucleotides: TGTGCCAGCGGTCCTAGCGGGACAATCCCAGATACGCAGTATTTT. Protein product: CASGPSGTIPDTQYF.

The chain recombines TRBV5-1 with TRBJ1-1; D not certain. Trimming removed 1 base at V and 2 bases at J, with 9 bases between. The V gene's germline CDR1 is SGHRS and CDR2 YFSETQ. CDR3 length: 14 residues. CDR3 amino acids: CASSLQAANTEAFF. The CDR3 DNA follows: TGCGCCAGCAGCTTGCAGGCAGCAAACACTGAAGCTTTCTTT. Combining the CDR3 with reference TRBV5-1 and TRBJ1-1 gives the whole variable domain KAGVTQTPRYLIKTRGQQVTLSCSPISGHRSVSWYQQTPGQGLQFLFEYFSETQRNKGNFPGRFSGRQFSNSRSEMNVSTLELGDSALYLCASSLQAANTEAFFGQGTRLTVV.

The J gene is TRBJ2-7, the V gene TRBV6-6; 7 bases align to TRBD2. Germline V CDR1 and CDR2: MNHNY, SVGAGI (reference sequence). Trimming cost V 6 bases and J 6 bases; bases outside gene matches: 14. This CDR3 comprises 15 residues. CDR3 residues: CASRPPFGGGAEQYF. CDR3 sequence (DNA): TGTGCCAGCAGGCCACCCTTTGGGGGGGGAGCCGAGCAGTACTTC.

The V gene is TRBV7-8, the J gene TRBJ2-1, with D hard to call. The CDR3 is 13 amino acids. The V end was cut by 5 bases, the J end by 0 bases, with 5 bases between. Germline V gene lookup returns CDR1 SGHVS and CDR2 FQNEAQ. The CDR3 coding sequence is TGTGCCAGCAGCACCTACTCCTACAATGAGCAGTTCTTC. It encodes CASSTYSYNEQFF.

This rearrangement joins TRBV30 to TRBJ2-1, with 9 positions matching TRBD2. Germline values: CDR1 GTSNPN, CDR2 SVGIG (reference sequence). This CDR3 has 16 amino acids. Trimming at V came to 2 bases and at J to 5 bases, leaving 10 bases not matched to a gene. The CDR3 DNA reads as TGTGCCTGGAGTTTCCAGCGGGAGGTTGTGAACAATGAGCAGTTCTTC. Translated: CAWSFQREVVNNEQFF. The entire variable domain, with the rest obtained from reference TRBV30 and TRBJ2-1, is as follows: SQTIHQWPATLVQPVGSPLSLECTVEGTSNPNLYWYRQAAGRGLQLLFYSVGIGQISSEVPQNLSASRPQDRQFILSSKKLLLSDSGFYLCAWSFQREVVNNEQFFGPGTRLTVL.

This rearrangement joins TRBV18 to TRBJ1-2; weak D call: TRBD1 (6 bases). CDR1 and CDR2 (germline): KGHSH, LQKENI. V dropped 6 bases and J dropped 2 bases, with 13 bases sitting between them. This CDR3 contains 14 residues. The CDR3 here is CASSRDTDNYGYTF. Written as DNA, the CDR3 is TGTGCCAGCTCCCGGGACACCGACAACTATGGCTACACCTTC.